This T cell receptor (beta chain) comes out of a study of blood T cell repertoires in COVID-19. Study information: The analysed material was cDNA or gDNA that came from T cells, B-cell-depleted T cells, or PBMCs.

CDR3 length: 17 residues. Here immunoSEQ multiplex PCR was the method, and the copy in TCRdb shows in-frame clones only, minus some. The sample shows under 70,000 clones, 84% of them seen only once. The sample was peripheral blood. This chain connects TRBV12-2 to TRBJ2-7; TRBD2, the D gene given by the table, was not confirmed from the DNA. TRBV12-2 is a recognized pseudogene. The clonotype comes from a woman aged 80 or over with acute or convalescent COVID-19. CDR3 DNA: TGTGCAAGTCGCTTAAGTTGGTGCGGGGTCCCAGGCCACGAGCAGTACTTC. This codes for CASRLSWCGVPGHEQYF.